Below are 20 T cell receptor beta chains sequenced from a single sample in a study of T cell responses to AZD1222 COVID-19 vaccine. Sequencing was performed with immunoSEQ multiplex PCR; in TCRdb, only in-frame clones are kept and a portion is missing. The table records roughly 97,000 clones, around 89% of them present only once. This material consisted of peripheral blood, taken on day 0 of AZD1222 vaccination. These receptors originate from an adult in good health.

The chain links TRBV5-6 to TRBJ2-7, with D possibly TRBD2 on 5 matching bases. This CDR3 has 12 residues. V was pared by 4 bases and J by 0 bases, with 5 bases between. Looked up from germline, CDR1 is SGHDT and CDR2 is YYEEEE. The CDR3 DNA reads TGTGCCAGCAGCCGGGGCTCCTACGAGCAGTACTTC. Amino acids: CASSRGSYEQYF.

The chain combines TRBV9 with TRBJ2-5; perhaps TRBD2 as D (5 bases). Deletions cut 0 bases from V and 5 bases from J, with 14 bases between. The CDR3 totals 15 residues. Per the germline V gene, CDR1 is SGDLS and CDR2 is YYNGEE. CDR3: CASSVGSEAGETQYF. CDR3 bases: TGTGCCAGCAGCGTAGGCTCGGAGGCTGGGGAGACCCAGTACTTC.

The chain combines TRBV7-7 with TRBJ2-1; D not resolved. Germline-derived CDR1 and CDR2 are SSHAT and FNYEAQ (reference sequence). Between the trimmed V and J ends, which lost 4 bases and 8 bases, there was a span of 15 bases. The CDR3 runs 14 residues. CDR3 DNA: TGTGCCAGCAGCTCCAGCCGGGTTTCGGATGAGCAGTTCTTC. Amino acids: CASSSSRVSDEQFF. Using reference TRBV7-7 and TRBJ2-1 for the parts outside the CDR3, the full variable domain is GAGVSQSPRYKVTKRGQDVTLRCDPISSHATLYWYQQALGQGPEFLTYFNYEAQPDKSGLPSDRFSAERPEGSISTLTIQRTEQRDSAMYRCASSSSRVSDEQFFGPGTRLTVL.

This chain connects TRBV6-5 to TRBJ1-1, with D maybe TRBD1 (6 bases). Trimming took 6 bases from V and 0 from J, leaving 8 bases between them. CDR3 length equals 13 residues. CDR1 is MNHEY and CDR2 is SVGAGI in the germline V gene. The CDR3 coding sequence is TGTGCCAGCAGAAGGGGGTTGAACACTGAAGCTTTCTTT. This gives the protein CASRRGLNTEAFF.

This clone was detected once. The V gene is TRBV28, the J gene TRBJ1-4, with TRBD1 as a possible D gene (5 bases). This CDR3 region has 16 residues. Germline V gene lookup returns CDR1 MDHEN and CDR2 SYDVKM. V was trimmed by 3 bases and J by 0 bases, leaving 11 bases between them. For the CDR3, the DNA is TGTGCCAGCAGTTTGGGAGTAGGGGCAACTAATGAAAAACTGTTTTTT. It yields the protein CASSLGVGATNEKLFF.

The chain links TRBV19 to TRBJ2-2, with 9 bases identical to TRBD2. The CDR3 has 15 residues. The V and J ends lost 7 bases and 7 bases, in that order; junction bases with no gene match: 10. CDR1 is LNHDA, CDR2 SQIVND, per germline (reference sequence). The CDR3 bases are TGTGCCAGTACCAGCCGAGCGGGAGGCGGCGGGGAGCTGTTTTTT. This translates into CASTSRAGGGGELFF. Full variable domain (remainder filled in from reference TRBV19 and TRBJ2-2): DGGITQSPKYLFRKEGQNVTLSCEQNLNHDAMYWYRQDPGQGLRLIYYSQIVNDFQKGDIAEGYSVSREKKESFPLTVTSAQKNPTAFYLCASTSRAGGGGELFFGEGSRLTVL.

CDR3 DNA sequence: TGTGCCACCAGTGACCCCAAGGCCGGTACGCAGTATTTT. It codes for CATSDPKAGTQYF. The chain recombines TRBV24-1 with TRBJ2-3; D remains unclear. The germline V gene encodes CDR1 KGHDR and CDR2 SFDVKD. Trimming cost V 4 bases and J 8 bases, with 12 bases left between them. The CDR3 contains 13 residues.

The chain is built from TRBV7-2 and TRBJ1-4; 8 nucleotides line up with TRBD1. The V gene end was trimmed by 6 bases and the J gene end by 8 bases; junction bases not matched to a gene: 8. This CDR3 is built from 14 residues. The V gene's germline CDR1 is SGHTA and CDR2 FQGNSA. This CDR3 is CASSRDRGREKLFF. The CDR3 bases are TGTGCCAGCAGTCGTGACAGGGGTAGGGAAAAACTGTTTTTT. Using reference TRBV7-2 and TRBJ1-4 for the parts outside the CDR3, the full variable domain is GAGVSQSPSNKVTEKGKDVELRCDPISGHTALYWYRQSLGQGLEFLIYFQGNSAPDKSGLPSDRFSAERTGGSVSTLTIQRTQQEDSAVYLCASSRDRGREKLFFGSGTQLSVL.

The chain is built from TRBV4-3 and TRBJ1-6; no definite D call. Deletions cut 0 bases from V and 4 bases from J, with 10 bases between. This CDR3 spans 16 amino acids. In germline, CDR1 is LGHNA, CDR2 YSLEER. The CDR3 coding sequence is TGCGCCAGCAGCCAAGATCTGAGCAAATATAATTCACCCCTCCACTTT. This sequence encodes CASSQDLSKYNSPLHF.

The chain carries TRBV30 and TRBJ1-6; D is perhaps TRBD1 (5 bases). Between the trimmed V and J ends, which lost 3 bases and 7 bases, there was a span of 13 bases. Germline CDR1 GTSNPN, CDR2 SVGIG (reference sequence). The length of the CDR3 is 14 residues. The CDR3 is CAWRGQGINSPLHF. The CDR3 coding sequence is TGTGCCTGGAGAGGGCAGGGTATCAATTCACCCCTCCACTTT.

The chain uses TRBV6-1 and TRBJ2-7, with D possibly being TRBD1 or TRBD2 (5 bases each). The CDR3 totals 15 residues. V lost 3 bases and J lost 3, with 15 bases in between. Germline CDR1 and CDR2: MNHNS and SASEGT. The CDR3 region is CASSDPGTILYEQYF. CDR3 coding DNA: TGTGCCAGCAGTGATCCGGGGACGATCCTCTACGAGCAGTACTTC.

The rearrangement joins TRBV7-9 to TRBJ2-6, with 8 bases fitting TRBD1. This CDR3 contains 19 residues. Germline-derived CDR1 and CDR2 are SEHNR and FQNEAQ (reference sequence). Trimming at V came to 6 bases and at J to 4 bases, leaving 17 bases not matched to a gene. Here the CDR3 reads CASRPGQGRGTSGANVLTF. The CDR3 DNA reads as TGTGCCAGCAGGCCAGGACAGGGAAGAGGAACCTCCGGGGCCAACGTCCTGACTTTC.

The genes are TRBV4-1 and TRBJ1-2; 10 bases line up with TRBD1. Germline CDR1 and CDR2: MGHRA and YSYEKL. V gave up 1 base and J gave up 4 bases; unmatched junction bases: 6. The CDR3 has 16 residues. CDR3 protein: CASSQGQGARAYGYTF. In DNA form, the CDR3 reads TGCGCCAGCAGCCAAGGACAGGGGGCGAGGGCCTATGGCTACACCTTC.

The chain employs TRBV7-9 and TRBJ1-2, with 11 bases matching TRBD1. The CDR3 loop spans 16 amino acids. The germline gives CDR1 SEHNR, CDR2 FQNEAQ (reference sequence). With V trimmed by 1 base and J by 8 bases, 9 bases remained unmatched. CDR3 bases: TGTGCCAGCAGCTTAGTCGGACAGGGGGCGAGGTCGGGCTACACCTTC. Translation: CASSLVGQGARSGYTF.

V gene TRBV24-1 combines with J gene TRBJ2-1, with D unclear. The CDR3 extends over 14 amino acids. Germline-derived CDR1 and CDR2 are KGHDR and SFDVKD. Deletions cut 4 bases from V and 2 bases from J, with 8 bases between. The CDR3 DNA is TGTGCCACCAGTGACCTACGCACCTACAATGAGCAGTTCTTC. The encoded protein is CATSDLRTYNEQFF.

This chain connects TRBV4-3 to TRBJ2-3; D remains unclear. The CDR3 runs to 17 residues. Trimming took 1 base from V and 5 from J, leaving 19 bases between them. Germline-derived CDR1 and CDR2 are LGHNA and YSLEER. CDR3 residues: CASSQGGVGPSGDTQYF. The CDR3 region has the DNA TGCGCCAGCAGCCAAGGTGGGGTCGGGCCTTCAGGAGATACGCAGTATTTT.

V usage is TRBV27 and J usage is TRBJ2-3; D remains ambiguous. From germline, CDR1 is MNHEY and CDR2 SMNVEV (reference sequence). V lost 4 bases, J lost 2 bases, and 7 bases lay in between. The CDR3 contains 13 residues. CDR3 coding DNA: TGTGCCAGCAGTTCCCGGCTCACAGATACGCAGTATTTT. Encoded protein: CASSSRLTDTQYF.

CDR3 in DNA: TGTGCCAGCAGCTACCTCCGGACAGTGGTTGGAAACACCATATATTTT. Residues: CASSYLRTVVGNTIYF. The chain joins TRBV3-1 (or the pseudogene TRBV3-2) to TRBJ1-3; D is perhaps TRBD1 (6 bases). With 5 bases removed from V and 3 bases from J, the gap between germline ends came to 17 bases. Germline values: CDR1 LGHDT, CDR2 YNNKEL (reference sequence). The length of the CDR3 is 16 residues.

The chain joins TRBV7-2 to TRBJ2-7; 12 bases are a match to TRBD2. V was pared by 1 base and J by 6 bases, with 1 base of the junction left unmatched. This CDR3 is 14 amino acids long. Germline V gene lookup returns CDR1 SGHTA and CDR2 FQGNSA. The CDR3 here is CASSLGTSGAEQYF. The CDR3, as DNA: TGTGCCAGCAGCTTAGGGACTAGCGGGGCCGAGCAGTACTTC.

V and J are TRBV11-2 and TRBJ2-3; TRBD2 matches 9 bases. Per the germline V gene, CDR1 is SGHAT and CDR2 is FQNNGV. The CDR3 runs to 16 residues. V shed 4 bases, J shed 2 bases, and the junction held 7 bases outside the gene matches. CDR3 in amino acids: CASSSRPSGATDTQYF. CDR3 coding DNA: TGTGCCAGCAGCTCCCGGCCTAGCGGGGCCACAGATACGCAGTATTTT.